This T cell receptor (beta chain) stems from a study of T cell changes during pregnancy in multiple sclerosis. Generated by immunoSEQ multiplex PCR, the TCRdb table keeps only in-frame clones and is missing some. The top ten hold more than 2% of the sample, which has tens of thousands of clones, about nine tenths seen once. Trimming took off 9 bases at V and 2 bases at J, with 13 bases between the two ends. The germline V gene has CDR1 LNHDA and CDR2 SQIVND (reference sequence). This CDR3 is 14 amino acids long. The TCR was taken from a female donor in good health, enrolled as a control in a pregnancy study. The J gene is TRBJ2-2, the V gene TRBV19; D might be TRBD1 (5 bases). The sample consisted of peripheral blood, taken in the first trimester of pregnancy. CDR3 loop: CASKGRGNTGELFF. DNA of the CDR3: TGTGCCAGCAAGGGGCGTGGAAACACCGGGGAGCTGTTTTTT.